This T cell receptor beta chain was observed in a study of blood T cell repertoires in COVID-19. About the research overall: Some COVID-19 samples were acute and others convalescent; all came from the United States, Italy and Spain. Nucleic acid was either cDNA or gDNA, and it came from T cells, B-cell-depleted T cells, or PBMCs.

This CDR3 has 13 residues. Trimming removed 6 bases from V and 1 base from J, with 9 bases in between. Germline CDR1 LNHDA, CDR2 SQIVND (reference sequence). Original processing methods: It was from reference gene primer amplification that nucleated cell counts were estimated. The table came from immunoSEQ multiplex PCR; TCRdb's copy has only in-frame clones and leaves some out. V and J calls and clone size follow that table, whereas D and trimming were derived from the DNA. The sample lists about 200,000 clones; almost 90% were seen once. This chain links TRBV19 with TRBJ1-1; no definite D call. This TCR derives from a man aged 18 to 29 with active or convalescent COVID-19. Input material: peripheral blood. The CDR3 DNA reads TGTGCCAGTAGCCGGGAAGAGAACACTGAAGCTTTCTTT. Residues: CASSREENTEAFF.